There are a few counts of the clone carrying this TCR beta chain. The antigen remains unidentified. Germline CDR1 reads MNHEY; CDR2 reads SVGAGI. The trim removed 2 bases at V and 4 bases at J, leaving 10 bases unmatched. The CDR3 has 16 residues. This sample was taken from a study of OX40 agonist ivuxolimab in advanced cancers. For the study at large: Patients were treated with ivuxolimab, an agonistic anti-OX40 (CD134) antibody.

Blood samples were obtained at baseline, cycle 4 day 1, and cycle 7 day 1. Study observations and caveats: At 0.1 to 3.0 mg/kg and by week 6, CD4+ and CD8+ T cells in the blood had expanded clonally.

Sequenced by immunoSEQ multiplex PCR; TCRdb stores in-frame clones only, minus some. In the table there are 70,000 to 95,000 clones, more than 75% of which are singletons. This chain joins TRBV6-5 and TRBJ1-1; 7 bases map to TRBD1. The TCR originated in an adult with an advanced solid tumor such as melanoma, head and neck, liver or kidney cancer. Sample: CD4+ or CD8+ T cells sorted from blood, taken in a trial of the OX40 agonist ivuxolimab. CDR3 DNA sequence: TGTGCCAGCAGTTACCCAAGTCGGCCAGGGGGCACTGAAGCTTTCTTT. Translation gives CASSYPSRPGGTEAFF.